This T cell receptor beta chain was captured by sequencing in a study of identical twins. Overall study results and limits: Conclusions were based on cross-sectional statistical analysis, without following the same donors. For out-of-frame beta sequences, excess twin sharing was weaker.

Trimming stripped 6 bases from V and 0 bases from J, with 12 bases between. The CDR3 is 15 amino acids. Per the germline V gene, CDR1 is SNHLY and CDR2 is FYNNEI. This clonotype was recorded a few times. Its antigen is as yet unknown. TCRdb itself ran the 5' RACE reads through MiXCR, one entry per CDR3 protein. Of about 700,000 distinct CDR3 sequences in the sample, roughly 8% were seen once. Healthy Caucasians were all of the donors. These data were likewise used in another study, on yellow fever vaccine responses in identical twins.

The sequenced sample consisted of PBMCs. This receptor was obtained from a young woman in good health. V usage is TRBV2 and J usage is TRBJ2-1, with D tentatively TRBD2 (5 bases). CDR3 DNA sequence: TGTGCCAGCAGGGGCCCGGGAACCTCCTACAATGAGCAGTTCTTC. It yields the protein CASRGPGTSYNEQFF.